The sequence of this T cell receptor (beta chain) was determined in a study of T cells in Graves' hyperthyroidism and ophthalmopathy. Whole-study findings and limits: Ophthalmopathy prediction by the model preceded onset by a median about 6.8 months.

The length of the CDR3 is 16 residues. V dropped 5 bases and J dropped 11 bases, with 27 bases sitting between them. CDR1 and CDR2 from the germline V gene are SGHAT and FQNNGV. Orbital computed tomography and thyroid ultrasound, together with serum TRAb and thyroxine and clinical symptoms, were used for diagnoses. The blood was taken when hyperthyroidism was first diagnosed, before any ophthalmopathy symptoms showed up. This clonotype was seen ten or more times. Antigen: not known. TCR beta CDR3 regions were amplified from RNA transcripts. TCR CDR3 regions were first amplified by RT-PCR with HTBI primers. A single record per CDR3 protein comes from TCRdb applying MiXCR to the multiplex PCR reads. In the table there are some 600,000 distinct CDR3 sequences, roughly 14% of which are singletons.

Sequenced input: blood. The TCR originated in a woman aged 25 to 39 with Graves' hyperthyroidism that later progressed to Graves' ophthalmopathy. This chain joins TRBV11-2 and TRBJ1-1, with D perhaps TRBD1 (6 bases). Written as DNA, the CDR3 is TGTGCCAGCAGCCCATCTCAGGCAGGGGCTTTAATCCGGGCTTTCTTT. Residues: CASSPSQAGALIRAFF.